This T cell receptor (beta chain) was documented in a study of T cells in Graves' hyperthyroidism and ophthalmopathy. This sample holds PBMCs from roughly 10 ml fresh peripheral blood. Trimming stripped 5 bases from V and 0 bases from J, with 22 bases between. CDR1 is LNHNV, CDR2 YYDKDF, per germline (reference sequence). The CDR3 has 18 residues. Concerning this clonotype itself: Antigen: not known.

Broader study findings: Ophthalmopathy, which appeared later, was predicted by the model a median around 6.9 months before onset.

The investigators amplified TCR beta CDR3 regions from RNA transcripts. The TCR CDR3 first-round RT-PCR relied on the HTBI primer set. Each CDR3 protein gets one entry after TCRdb re-called the multiplex PCR reads with MiXCR. Here the sample spans about 600,000 distinct CDR3 sequences, more than 13% being singletons. The specimen was blood. This chain joins TRBV15 and TRBJ1-1; D unclear. This TCR came from a woman between 18 and 30 years old with Graves' ophthalmopathy. DNA for the CDR3: TGTGCCACCAGCTTAGATTCGCTCGTGCAAGTCATGAACACTGAAGCTTTCTTT. Translating it yields CATSLDSLVQVMNTEAFF.